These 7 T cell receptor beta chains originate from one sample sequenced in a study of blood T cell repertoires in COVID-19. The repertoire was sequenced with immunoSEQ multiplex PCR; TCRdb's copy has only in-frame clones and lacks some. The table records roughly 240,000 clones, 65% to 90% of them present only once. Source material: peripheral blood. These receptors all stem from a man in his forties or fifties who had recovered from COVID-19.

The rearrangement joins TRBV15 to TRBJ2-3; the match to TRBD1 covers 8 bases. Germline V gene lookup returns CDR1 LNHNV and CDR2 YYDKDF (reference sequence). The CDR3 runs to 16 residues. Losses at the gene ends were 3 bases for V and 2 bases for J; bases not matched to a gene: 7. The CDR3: CATSRLPGGVTDTQYF. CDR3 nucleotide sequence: TGTGCCACCAGCAGGTTGCCAGGGGGCGTCACAGATACGCAGTATTTT.

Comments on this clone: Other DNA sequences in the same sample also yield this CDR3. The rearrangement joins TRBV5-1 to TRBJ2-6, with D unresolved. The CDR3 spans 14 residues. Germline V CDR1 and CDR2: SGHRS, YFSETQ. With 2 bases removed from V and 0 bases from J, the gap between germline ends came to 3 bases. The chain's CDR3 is CASSFGSGANVLTF. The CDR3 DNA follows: TGCGCCAGCAGCTTCGGCTCTGGGGCCAACGTCCTGACTTTC.

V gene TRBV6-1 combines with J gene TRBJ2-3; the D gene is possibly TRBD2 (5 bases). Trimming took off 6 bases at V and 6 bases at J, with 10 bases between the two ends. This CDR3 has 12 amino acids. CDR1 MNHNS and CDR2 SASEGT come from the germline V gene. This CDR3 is CASRRGGDTQYF. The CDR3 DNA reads TGTGCCAGCAGACGAGGCGGGGATACGCAGTATTTT.

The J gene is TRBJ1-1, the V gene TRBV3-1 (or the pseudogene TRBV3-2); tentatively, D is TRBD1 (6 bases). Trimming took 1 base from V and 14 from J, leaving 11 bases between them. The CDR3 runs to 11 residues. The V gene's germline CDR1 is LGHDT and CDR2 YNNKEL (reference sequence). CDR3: CASSQGQDIFF. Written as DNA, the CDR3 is TGTGCCAGCAGCCAAGGACAGGATATATTCTTT.

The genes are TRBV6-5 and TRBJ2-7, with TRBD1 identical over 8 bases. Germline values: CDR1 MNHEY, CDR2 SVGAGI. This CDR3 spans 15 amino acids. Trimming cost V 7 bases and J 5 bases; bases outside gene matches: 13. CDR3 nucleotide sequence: TGTGCCAGCAAGTCCCTAGGACAGGGAAACCACGAGCAGTACTTC. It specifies CASKSLGQGNHEQYF.

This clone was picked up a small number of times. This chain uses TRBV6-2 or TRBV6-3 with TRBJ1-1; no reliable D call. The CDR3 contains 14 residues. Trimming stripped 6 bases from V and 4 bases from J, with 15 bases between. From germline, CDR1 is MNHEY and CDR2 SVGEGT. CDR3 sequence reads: CASSPLRAGTEAFF. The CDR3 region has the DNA TGTGCCAGCAGCCCACTCCGCGCGGGCACTGAAGCTTTCTTT.

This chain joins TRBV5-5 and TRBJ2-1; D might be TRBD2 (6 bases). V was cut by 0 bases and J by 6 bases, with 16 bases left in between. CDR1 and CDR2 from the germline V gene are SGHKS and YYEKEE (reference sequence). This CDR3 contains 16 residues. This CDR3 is CASSLDRRGRSNEQFF. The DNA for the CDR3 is TGTGCCAGCAGCTTGGATAGGAGGGGCAGAAGCAATGAGCAGTTCTTC.